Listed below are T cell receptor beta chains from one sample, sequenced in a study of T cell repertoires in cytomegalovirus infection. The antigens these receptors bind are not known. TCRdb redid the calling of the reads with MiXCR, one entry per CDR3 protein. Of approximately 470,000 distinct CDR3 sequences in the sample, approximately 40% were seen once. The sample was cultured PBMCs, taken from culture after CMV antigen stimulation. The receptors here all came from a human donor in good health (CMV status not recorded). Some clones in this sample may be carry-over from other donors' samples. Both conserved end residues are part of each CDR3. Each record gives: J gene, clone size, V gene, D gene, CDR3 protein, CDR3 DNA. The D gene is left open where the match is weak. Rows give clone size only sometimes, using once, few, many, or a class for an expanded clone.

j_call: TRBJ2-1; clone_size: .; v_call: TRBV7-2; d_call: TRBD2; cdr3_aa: CASSRASGNYNEQFF; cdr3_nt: TGTGCCAGCAGCCGAGCTAGCGGGAACTACAATGAGCAGTTCTTC
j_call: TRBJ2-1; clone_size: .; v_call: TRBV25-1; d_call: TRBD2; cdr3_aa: CASNSREGLYNEQFF; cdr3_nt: TGTGCCAGCAATTCTCGGGAGGGCCTCTACAATGAGCAGTTCTTC
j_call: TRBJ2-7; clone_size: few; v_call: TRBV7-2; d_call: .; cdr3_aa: CASSSSRTGLNEQYF; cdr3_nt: TGTGCCAGCAGCTCAAGCCGGACGGGGTTGAACGAGCAGTACTTC
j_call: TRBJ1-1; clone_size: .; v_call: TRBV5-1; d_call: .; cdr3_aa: CASSLDSQRTTEAFF; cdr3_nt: TGCGCCAGCAGCTTGGATTCCCAGAGAACCACTGAAGCTTTCTTT
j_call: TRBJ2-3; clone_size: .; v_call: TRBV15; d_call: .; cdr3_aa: CATSRDSGALRYF; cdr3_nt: TGTGCCACCAGCAGAGATTCGGGAGCGCTCCGGTATTTT
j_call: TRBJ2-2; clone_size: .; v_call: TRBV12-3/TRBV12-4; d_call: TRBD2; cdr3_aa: CASRGLAGNTGELFF; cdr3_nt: TGTGCCAGCCGCGGACTAGCGGGAAACACCGGGGAGCTGTTTTTT
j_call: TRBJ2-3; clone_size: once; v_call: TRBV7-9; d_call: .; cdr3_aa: CASSLGYVDTQYF; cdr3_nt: TGTGCCAGCAGCTTAGGCTATGTGGATACGCAGTATTTT
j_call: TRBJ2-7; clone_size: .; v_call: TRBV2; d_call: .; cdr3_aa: CASEEGRGYEQYF; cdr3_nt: TGTGCCAGCGAGGAGGGCAGGGGTTACGAGCAGTACTTC
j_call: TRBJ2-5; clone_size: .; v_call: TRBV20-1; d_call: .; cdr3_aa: CSVGGPVVETQYF; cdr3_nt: TGCAGTGTCGGGGGGCCGGTGGTGGAGACCCAGTACTTC
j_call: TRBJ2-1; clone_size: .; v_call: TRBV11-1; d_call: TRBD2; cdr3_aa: CASSLTTSGGAASYNEQFF; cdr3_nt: TGTGCCAGCAGCTTAACTACTAGCGGGGGCGCCGCGTCCTACAATGAGCAGTTCTTC
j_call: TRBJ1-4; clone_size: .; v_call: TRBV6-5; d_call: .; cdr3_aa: CASSFETPGALFF; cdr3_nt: TGTGCCAGCAGTTTTGAGACGCCAGGTGCCCTGTTTTTT
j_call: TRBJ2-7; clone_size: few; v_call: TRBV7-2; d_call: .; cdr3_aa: CASSLLWGPTYEQYF; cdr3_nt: TGTGCCAGCAGCCTTCTGTGGGGGCCCACCTACGAGCAGTACTTC
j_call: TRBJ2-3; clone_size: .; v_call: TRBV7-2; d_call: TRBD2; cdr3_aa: CASSPRLAGAAGTDTQYF; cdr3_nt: TGTGCCAGCAGCCCGAGACTAGCGGGAGCCGCCGGTACAGATACGCAGTATTTT
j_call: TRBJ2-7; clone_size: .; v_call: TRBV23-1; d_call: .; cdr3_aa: CASSHRGGQDEQYF; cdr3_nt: TGCGCCAGCAGTCACCGGGGAGGACAGGACGAGCAGTACTTC
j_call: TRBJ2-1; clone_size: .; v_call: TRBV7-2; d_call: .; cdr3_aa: CASSRRKPIQNNEQFF; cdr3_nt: TGTGCCAGCAGCCGAAGGAAGCCAATCCAAAACAATGAGCAGTTCTTC
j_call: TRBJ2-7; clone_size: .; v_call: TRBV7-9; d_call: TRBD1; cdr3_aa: CASSLGQGPPLHEQYF; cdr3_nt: TGTGCCAGCAGCTTAGGACAGGGCCCCCCCCTCCACGAGCAGTACTTC
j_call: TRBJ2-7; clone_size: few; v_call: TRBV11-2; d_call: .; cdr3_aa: CASSDKGWFTKQYF; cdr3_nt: TGTGCCAGCAGCGATAAGGGCTGGTTTACGAAGCAGTACTTC
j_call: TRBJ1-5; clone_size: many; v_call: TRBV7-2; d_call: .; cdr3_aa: CASSVRVNQPQHF; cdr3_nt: TGTGCCAGCAGCGTCAGGGTCAATCAGCCCCAGCATTTT
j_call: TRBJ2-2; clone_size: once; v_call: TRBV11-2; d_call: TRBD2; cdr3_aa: CASSPGTITGELFF; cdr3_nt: TGTGCCAGCAGCCCCGGGACTATAACCGGGGAGCTGTTTTTT
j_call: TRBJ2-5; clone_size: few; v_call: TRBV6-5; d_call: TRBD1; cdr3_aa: CASSPWTGRSETQYF; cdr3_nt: TGTGCCAGCAGTCCCTGGACAGGGCGGTCAGAGACCCAGTACTTC
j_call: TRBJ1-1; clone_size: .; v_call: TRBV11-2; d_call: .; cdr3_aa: CASTLDAGEPFF; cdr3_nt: TGTGCCAGCACCCTCGACGCCGGGGAACCTTTCTTT
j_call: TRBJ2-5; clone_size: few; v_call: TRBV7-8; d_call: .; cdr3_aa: CASSLAKARPETQYF; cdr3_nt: TGTGCCAGCAGCTTAGCGAAGGCCAGACCGGAGACCCAGTACTTC
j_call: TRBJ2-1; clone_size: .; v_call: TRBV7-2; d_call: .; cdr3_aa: CASSPIGPNEQFF; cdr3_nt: TGTGCCAGCAGCCCTATCGGACCGAATGAGCAGTTCTTC
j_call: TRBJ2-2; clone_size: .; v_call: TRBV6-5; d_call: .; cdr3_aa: CASSYLVREASGELFF; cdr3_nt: TGTGCCAGCAGTTACTTGGTCAGGGAGGCTTCCGGGGAGCTGTTTTTT
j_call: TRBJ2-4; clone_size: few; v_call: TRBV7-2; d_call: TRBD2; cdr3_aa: CASSLGLAGVRAKNIQYF; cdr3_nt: TGTGCCAGCAGCTTGGGACTAGCGGGAGTTAGGGCCAAAAACATTCAGTACTTC
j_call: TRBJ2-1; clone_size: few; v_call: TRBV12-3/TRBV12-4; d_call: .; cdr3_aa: CASKVGGGNEQFF; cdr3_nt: TGTGCCAGCAAGGTCGGGGGAGGCAATGAGCAGTTCTTC
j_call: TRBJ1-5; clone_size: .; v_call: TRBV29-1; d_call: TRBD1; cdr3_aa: CSVVLPGGGNQPQHF; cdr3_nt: TGCAGCGTTGTCTTGCCAGGGGGAGGTAATCAGCCCCAGCATTTT
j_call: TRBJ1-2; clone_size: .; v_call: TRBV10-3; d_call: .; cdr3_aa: CAISSDGYGYTF; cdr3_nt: TGTGCCATCAGCTCGGACGGCTATGGCTACACCTTC